This T cell receptor (beta chain) emerged from a study of T cells after yellow fever vaccination. V was pared by 0 bases and J by 2 bases, with 14 bases of the junction left unmatched. The CDR3 extends over 20 amino acids. MiXCR was run by TCRdb on the 5' RACE reads, yielding one entry per CDR3 protein. The data contain about 500,000 distinct CDR3 sequences, roughly a sixth of them singletons. This sequence was found in a man aged 18 to 30 who received the YFV17D yellow fever vaccine. This rearrangement joins TRBV23-1 to TRBJ2-7; 12 bases map to TRBD2. TRBV23-1 is flagged as an ORF with uncertain function. The sample was PBMCs, taken more than 4 days after the first yellow fever vaccination. DNA of the CDR3: TGCGCCAGCAGTCAATCTTTAGGGGATGGACTAGCGGGACCGCCCTACGAGCAGTACGTC. Translation gives CASSQSLGDGLAGPPYEQYV.